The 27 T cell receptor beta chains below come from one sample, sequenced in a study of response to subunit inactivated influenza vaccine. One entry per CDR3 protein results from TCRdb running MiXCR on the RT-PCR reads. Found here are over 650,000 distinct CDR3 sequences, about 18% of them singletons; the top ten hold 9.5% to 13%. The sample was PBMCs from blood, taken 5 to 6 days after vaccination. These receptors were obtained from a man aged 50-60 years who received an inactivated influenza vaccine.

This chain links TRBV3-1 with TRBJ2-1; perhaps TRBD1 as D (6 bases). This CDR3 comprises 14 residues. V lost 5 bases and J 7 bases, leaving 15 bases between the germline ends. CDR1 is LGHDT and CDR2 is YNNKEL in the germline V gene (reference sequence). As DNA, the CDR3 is TGTGCCAGCAGCAGTGCTGGGGGCCTAAATGAGCAGTTCTTC. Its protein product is CASSSAGGLNEQFF.

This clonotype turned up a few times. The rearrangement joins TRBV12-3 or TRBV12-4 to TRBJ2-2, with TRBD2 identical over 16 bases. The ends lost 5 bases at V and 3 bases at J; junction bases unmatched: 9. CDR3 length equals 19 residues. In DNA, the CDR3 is TGTGCCAGCAGTCCCGGGACTAGCGGGAGGGCCGTGGACACCGGGGAGCTGTTTTTT. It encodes CASSPGTSGRAVDTGELFF.

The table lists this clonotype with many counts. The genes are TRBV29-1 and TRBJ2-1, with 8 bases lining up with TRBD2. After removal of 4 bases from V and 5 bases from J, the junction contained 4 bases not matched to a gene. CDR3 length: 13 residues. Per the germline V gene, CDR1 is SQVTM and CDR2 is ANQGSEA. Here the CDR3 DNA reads TGCAGCGTTGCCCCTAGCGGGCACAATGAGCAGTTCTTC. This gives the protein CSVAPSGHNEQFF.

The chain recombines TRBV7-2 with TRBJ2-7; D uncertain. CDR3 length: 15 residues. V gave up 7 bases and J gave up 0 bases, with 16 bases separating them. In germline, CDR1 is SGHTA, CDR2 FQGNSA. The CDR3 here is CASTVDIASSYEQYF. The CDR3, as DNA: TGTGCCAGCACCGTAGACATCGCCAGCTCCTACGAGCAGTACTTC.

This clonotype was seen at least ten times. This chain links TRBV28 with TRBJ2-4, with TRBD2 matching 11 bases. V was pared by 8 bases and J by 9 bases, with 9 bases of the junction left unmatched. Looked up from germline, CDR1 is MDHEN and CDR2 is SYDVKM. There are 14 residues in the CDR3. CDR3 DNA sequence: TGTGCCAGCGCTAGCGGGAGGCACATAACCATTCAGTACTTC. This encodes CASASGRHITIQYF.

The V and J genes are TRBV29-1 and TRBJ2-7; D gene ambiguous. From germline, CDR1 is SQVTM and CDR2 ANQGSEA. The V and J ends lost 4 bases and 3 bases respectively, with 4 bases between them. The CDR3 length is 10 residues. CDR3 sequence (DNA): TGCAGCGTTGTAGTCTACGAGCAGTACTTC. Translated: CSVVVYEQYF.

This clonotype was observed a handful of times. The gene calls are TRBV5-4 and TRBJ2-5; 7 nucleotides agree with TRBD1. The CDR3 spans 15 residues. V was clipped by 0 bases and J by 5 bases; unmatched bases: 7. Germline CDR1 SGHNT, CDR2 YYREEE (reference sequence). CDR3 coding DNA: TGTGCCAGCAGCTTGGGTAGGGGGCGCGAGGAGACCCAGTACTTC. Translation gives CASSLGRGREETQYF.

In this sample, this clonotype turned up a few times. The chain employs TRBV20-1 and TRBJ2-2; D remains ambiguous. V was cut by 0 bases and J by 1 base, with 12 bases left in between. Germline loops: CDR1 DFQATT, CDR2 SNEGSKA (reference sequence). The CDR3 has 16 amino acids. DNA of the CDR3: TGCAGTGCTAGAGATCGAAGGGTCTTGAACACCGGGGAGCTGTTTTTT. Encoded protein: CSARDRRVLNTGELFF.

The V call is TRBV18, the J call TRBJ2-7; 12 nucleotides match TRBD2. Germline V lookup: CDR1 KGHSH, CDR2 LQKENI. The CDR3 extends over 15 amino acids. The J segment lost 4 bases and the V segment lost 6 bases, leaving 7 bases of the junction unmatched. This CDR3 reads CASSRETSGSYEQYF. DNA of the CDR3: TGTGCCAGCTCCCGCGAGACTAGCGGGAGTTACGAGCAGTACTTC.

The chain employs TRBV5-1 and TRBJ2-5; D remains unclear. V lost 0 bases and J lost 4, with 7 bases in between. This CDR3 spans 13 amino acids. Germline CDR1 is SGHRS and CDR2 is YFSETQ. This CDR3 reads CASSLDTGETQYF. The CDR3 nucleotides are TGCGCCAGCAGCTTGGACACGGGAGAGACCCAGTACTTC.

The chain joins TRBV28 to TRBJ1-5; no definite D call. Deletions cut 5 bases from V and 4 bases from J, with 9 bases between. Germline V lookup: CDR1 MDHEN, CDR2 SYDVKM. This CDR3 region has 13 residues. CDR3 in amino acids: CASSDYGNQPQHF. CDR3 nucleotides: TGTGCCAGCAGTGACTACGGAAATCAGCCCCAGCATTTT.

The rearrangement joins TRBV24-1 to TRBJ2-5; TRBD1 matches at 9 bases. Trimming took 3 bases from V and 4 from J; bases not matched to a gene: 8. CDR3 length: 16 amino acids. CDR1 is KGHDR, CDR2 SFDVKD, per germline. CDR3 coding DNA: TGTGCCACCAGTGATGGGGGACAGGGAGCGGCAGAGACCCAGTACTTC. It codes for CATSDGGQGAAETQYF.

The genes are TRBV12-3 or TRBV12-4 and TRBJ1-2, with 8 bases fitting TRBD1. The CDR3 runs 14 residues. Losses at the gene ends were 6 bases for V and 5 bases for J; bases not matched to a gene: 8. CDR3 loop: CASSLTGAVYGYTF. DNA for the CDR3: TGTGCCAGCAGCCTGACAGGGGCGGTTTATGGCTACACCTTC.

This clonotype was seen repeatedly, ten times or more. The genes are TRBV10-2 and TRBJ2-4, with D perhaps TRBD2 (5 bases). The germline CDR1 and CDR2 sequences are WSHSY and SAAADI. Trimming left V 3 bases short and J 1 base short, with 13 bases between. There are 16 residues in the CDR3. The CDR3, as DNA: TGCGCCAGCAGTGACGGGGTGGGAGACGCCAAAAACATTCAGTACTTC. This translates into CASSDGVGDAKNIQYF.

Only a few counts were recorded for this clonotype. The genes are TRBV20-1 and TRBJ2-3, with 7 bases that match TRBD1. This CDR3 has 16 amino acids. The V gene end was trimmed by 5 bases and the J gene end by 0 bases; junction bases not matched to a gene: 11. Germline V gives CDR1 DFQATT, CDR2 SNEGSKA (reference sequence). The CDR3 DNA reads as TGCAGTGCTGAAACAGGGGACGATACTAGCACAGATACGCAGTATTTT. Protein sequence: CSAETGDDTSTDTQYF.

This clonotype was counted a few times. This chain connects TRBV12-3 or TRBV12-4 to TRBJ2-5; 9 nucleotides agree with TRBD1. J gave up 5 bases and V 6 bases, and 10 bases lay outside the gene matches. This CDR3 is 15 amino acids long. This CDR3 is CASRPGQGGAETQYF. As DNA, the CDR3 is TGTGCCAGCAGACCGGGACAGGGAGGCGCGGAGACCCAGTACTTC.

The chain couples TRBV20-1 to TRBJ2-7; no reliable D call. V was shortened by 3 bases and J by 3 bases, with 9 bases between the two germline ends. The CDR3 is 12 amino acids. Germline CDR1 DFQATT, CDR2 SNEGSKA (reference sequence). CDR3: CSARKFVYEQYF. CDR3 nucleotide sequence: TGCAGTGCTAGGAAATTCGTCTACGAGCAGTACTTC.

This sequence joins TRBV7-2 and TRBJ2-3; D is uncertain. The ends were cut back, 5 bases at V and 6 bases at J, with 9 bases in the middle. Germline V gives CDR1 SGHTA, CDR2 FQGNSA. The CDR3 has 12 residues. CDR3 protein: CASSPAADTQYF. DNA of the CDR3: TGTGCCAGCAGCCCGGCGGCGGATACGCAGTATTTT.

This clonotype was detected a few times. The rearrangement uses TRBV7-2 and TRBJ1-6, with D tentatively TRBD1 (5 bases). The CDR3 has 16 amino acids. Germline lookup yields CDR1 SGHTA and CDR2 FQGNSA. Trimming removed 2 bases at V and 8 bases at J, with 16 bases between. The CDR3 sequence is CASSLPQGLLDSPLHF. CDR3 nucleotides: TGTGCCAGCAGCTTACCCCAGGGCCTGTTGGATTCACCCCTCCACTTT. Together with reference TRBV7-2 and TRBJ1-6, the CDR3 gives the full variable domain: GAGVSQSPSNKVTEKGKDVELRCDPISGHTALYWYRQSLGQGLEFLIYFQGNSAPDKSGLPSDRFSAERTGGSVSTLTIQRTQQEDSAVYLCASSLPQGLLDSPLHFGNGTRLTVT.

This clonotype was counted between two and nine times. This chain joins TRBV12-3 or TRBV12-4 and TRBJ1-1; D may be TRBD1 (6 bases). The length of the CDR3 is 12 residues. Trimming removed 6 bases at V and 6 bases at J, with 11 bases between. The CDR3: CASRFTGSEAFF. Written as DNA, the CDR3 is TGTGCCAGCAGGTTCACAGGGTCTGAAGCTTTCTTT.

CDR3: CASRPGTATGELFF. In DNA form, the CDR3 reads TGTGCCAGCAGACCTGGGACAGCCACCGGGGAGCTGTTTTTT. The chain has TRBV7-9 and TRBJ2-2, with 7 bases matching TRBD1. The germline CDR1 and CDR2 sequences are SEHNR and FQNEAQ (reference sequence). There are 14 residues in the CDR3. The J segment lost 4 bases and the V segment lost 6 bases, leaving 5 bases of the junction unmatched.

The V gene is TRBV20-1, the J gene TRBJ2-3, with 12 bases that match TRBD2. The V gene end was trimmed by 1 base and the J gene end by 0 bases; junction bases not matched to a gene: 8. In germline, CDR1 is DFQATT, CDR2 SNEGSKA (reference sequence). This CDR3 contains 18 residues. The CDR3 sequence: CSARAGTSGRTSTDTQYF. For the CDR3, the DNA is TGCAGTGCTAGAGCCGGAACTAGCGGGAGGACTAGCACAGATACGCAGTATTTT.

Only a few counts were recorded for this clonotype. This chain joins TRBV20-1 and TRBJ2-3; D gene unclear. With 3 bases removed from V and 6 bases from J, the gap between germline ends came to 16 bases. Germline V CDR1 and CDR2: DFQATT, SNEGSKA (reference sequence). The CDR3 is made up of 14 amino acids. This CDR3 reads CSASRALEPDTQYF. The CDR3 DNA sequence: TGCAGTGCTAGTCGGGCCCTAGAGCCGGATACGCAGTATTTT.

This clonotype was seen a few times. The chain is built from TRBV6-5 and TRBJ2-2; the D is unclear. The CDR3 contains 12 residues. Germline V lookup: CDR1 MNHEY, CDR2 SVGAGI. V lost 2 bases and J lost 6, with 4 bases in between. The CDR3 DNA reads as TGTGCCAGCAGTTACCCTGCCGGGGAGCTGTTTTTT. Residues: CASSYPAGELFF.

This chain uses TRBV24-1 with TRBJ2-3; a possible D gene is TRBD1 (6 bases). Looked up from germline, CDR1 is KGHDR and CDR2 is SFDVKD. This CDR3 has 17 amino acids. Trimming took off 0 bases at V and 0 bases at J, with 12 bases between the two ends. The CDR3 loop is CATSDLKGVLSTDTQYF. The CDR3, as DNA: TGTGCCACCAGTGATTTGAAGGGGGTGCTCAGCACAGATACGCAGTATTTT.

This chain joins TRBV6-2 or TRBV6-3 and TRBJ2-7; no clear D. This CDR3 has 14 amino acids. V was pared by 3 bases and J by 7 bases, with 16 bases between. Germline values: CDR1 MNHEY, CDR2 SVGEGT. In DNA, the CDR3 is TGTGCCAGCAGTTATATGAGCGCGGCAAGTGAGCAGTACTTC. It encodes CASSYMSAASEQYF.

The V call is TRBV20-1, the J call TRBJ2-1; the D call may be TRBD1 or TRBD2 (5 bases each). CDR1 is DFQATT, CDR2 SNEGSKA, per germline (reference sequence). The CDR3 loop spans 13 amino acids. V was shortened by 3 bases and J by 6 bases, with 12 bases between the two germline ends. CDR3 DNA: TGCAGTGCTAGTAAGGGGAGAGGCAATGAGCAGTTCTTC. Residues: CSASKGRGNEQFF.